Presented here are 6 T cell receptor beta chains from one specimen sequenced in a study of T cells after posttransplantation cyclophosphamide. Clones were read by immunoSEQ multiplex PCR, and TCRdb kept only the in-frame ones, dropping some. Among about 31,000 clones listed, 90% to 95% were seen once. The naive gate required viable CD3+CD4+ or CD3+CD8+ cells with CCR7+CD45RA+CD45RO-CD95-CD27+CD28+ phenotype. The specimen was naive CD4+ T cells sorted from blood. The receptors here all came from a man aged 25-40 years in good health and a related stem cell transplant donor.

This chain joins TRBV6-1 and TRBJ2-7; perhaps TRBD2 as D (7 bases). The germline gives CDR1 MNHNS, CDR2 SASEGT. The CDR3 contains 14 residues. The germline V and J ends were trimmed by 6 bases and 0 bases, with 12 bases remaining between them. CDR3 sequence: CASSPGGSSYEQYF. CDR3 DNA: TGTGCCAGCAGCCCGGGGGGCAGCTCCTACGAGCAGTACTTC.

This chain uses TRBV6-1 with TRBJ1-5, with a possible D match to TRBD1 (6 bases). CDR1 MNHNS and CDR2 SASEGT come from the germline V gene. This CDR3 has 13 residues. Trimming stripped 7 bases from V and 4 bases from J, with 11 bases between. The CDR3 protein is CASTGALNQPQHF. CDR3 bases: TGTGCCAGCACAGGGGCGTTGAATCAGCCCCAGCATTTT.

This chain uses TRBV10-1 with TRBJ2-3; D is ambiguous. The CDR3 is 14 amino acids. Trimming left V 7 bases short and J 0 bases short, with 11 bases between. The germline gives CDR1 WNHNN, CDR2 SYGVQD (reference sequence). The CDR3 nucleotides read TGCGCCAGCAAAAGCGACGGGAGCACAGATACGCAGTATTTT. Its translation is CASKSDGSTDTQYF.

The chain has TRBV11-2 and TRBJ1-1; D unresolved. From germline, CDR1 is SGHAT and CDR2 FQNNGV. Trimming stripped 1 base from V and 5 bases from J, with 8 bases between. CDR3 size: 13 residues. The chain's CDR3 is CASSLGGKTEAFF. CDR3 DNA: TGTGCCAGCAGCTTAGGAGGGAAGACTGAAGCTTTCTTT.

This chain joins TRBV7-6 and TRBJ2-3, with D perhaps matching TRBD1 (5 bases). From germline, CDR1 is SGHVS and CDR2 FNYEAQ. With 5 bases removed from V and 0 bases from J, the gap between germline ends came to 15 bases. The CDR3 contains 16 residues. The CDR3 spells CASSMRTSSSTDTQYF. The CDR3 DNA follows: TGTGCCAGCAGCATGAGGACAAGCTCTAGCACAGATACGCAGTATTTT.

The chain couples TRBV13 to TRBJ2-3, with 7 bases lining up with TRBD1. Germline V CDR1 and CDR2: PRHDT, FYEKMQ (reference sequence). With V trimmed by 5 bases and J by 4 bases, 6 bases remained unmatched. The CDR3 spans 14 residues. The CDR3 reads CASSAVGGSDTQYF. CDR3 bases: TGTGCCAGCAGCGCCGTAGGGGGCTCAGATACGCAGTATTTT.